This record concerns one T cell receptor beta chain sequence. What it recognizes is unknown. In TCRdb, the reads were re-called with MiXCR into one record per CDR3 protein. The profile shows some 300,000 distinct CDR3 sequences, roughly 17% of them singletons. This entry comes from a study of T cell repertoires in cytomegalovirus infection. Study information: Public signatures in TCR beta pointed to CMV infection and matching HLA type. Study-wide findings and caveats: It was HLA-C-restricted CMV-specific TCR beta clonotypes that dominated the response ex vivo. People with CMV and the relevant HLA were identified by cumulative public TCR beta family frequency.

V dropped 6 bases and J dropped 5; count of bases not matched to a gene: 10. CDR3 length equals 14 residues. Germline CDR1 is MNHEY and CDR2 is SVGAGI. The material sequenced was PBMCs. The clonotype comes from a human donor in good health (CMV status not recorded). Some clones in this sample may be carry-over from other donors' samples. The gene calls are TRBV6-5 and TRBJ2-7; 7 bases match TRBD1. In nucleotides, the CDR3 is TGTGCCAGCAGCGAGGACAGGAAGGATAACGAGCAGTACTTC. Amino acids: CASSEDRKDNEQYF.